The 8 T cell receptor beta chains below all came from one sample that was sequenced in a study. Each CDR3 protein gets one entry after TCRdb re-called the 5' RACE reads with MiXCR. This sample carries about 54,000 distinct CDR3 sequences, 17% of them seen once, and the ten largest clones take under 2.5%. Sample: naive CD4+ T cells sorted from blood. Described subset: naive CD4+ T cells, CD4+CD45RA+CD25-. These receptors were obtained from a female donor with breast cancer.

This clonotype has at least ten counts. This CDR3 is CASSLYPNQPQHF. The CDR3 nucleotides are TGTGCCAGCAGCCTCTATCCGAATCAGCCCCAGCATTTT. V gene TRBV11-2 combines with J gene TRBJ1-5; D call uncertain. Germline V lookup: CDR1 SGHAT, CDR2 FQNNGV. The CDR3 totals 13 residues. Trimming cost V 5 bases and J 4 bases, with 9 bases left between them.

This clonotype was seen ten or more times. The CDR3 region is CASSYTPNEQFF. The CDR3, as DNA: TGCGCCAGCAGTTATACTCCAAATGAGCAGTTCTTC. The J gene is TRBJ2-1, the V gene TRBV5-1; D is ambiguous. This CDR3 region has 12 residues. Germline V gene sequence: CDR1 SGHRS, CDR2 YFSETQ. Trimming took 5 bases from V and 7 from J, leaving 10 bases between them.

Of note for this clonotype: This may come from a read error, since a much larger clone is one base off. The CDR3 nucleotides are TGTGCCACCAGCAGAGGCAAGTCGGGCGATGAGCAGTGCTTC. Encoded protein: CATSRGKSGDEQCF. This chain connects TRBV15 to TRBJ2-1; no reliable D call. Per the germline V gene, CDR1 is LNHNV and CDR2 is YYDKDF (reference sequence). There are 14 residues in the CDR3.

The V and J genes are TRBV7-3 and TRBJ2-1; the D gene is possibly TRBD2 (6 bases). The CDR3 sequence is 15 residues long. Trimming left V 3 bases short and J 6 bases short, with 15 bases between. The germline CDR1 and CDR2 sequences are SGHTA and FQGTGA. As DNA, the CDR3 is TGTGCCAGCAGCTTGGGGAAAACTAGCCCCAATGAGCAGTTCTTC. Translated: CASSLGKTSPNEQFF.

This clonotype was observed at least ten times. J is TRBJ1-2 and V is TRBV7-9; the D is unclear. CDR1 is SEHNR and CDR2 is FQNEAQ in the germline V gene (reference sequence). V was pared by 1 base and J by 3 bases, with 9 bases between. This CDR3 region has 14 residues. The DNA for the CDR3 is TGTGCCAGCAGCTTAGTAGCGGACTACTATGGCTACACCTTC. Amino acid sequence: CASSLVADYYGYTF.

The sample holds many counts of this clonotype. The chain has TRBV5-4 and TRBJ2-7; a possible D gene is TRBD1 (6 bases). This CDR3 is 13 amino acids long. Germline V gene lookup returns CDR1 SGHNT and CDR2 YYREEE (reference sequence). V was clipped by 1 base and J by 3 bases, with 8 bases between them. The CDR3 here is CASSLQGRYEQYF. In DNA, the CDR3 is TGTGCCAGCAGCTTGCAGGGGCGCTACGAGCAGTACTTC.

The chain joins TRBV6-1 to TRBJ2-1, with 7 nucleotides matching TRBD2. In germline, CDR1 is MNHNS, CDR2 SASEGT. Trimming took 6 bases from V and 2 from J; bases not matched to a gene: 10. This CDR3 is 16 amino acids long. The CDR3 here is CASRWPAGETYNEQFF. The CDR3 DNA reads TGTGCCAGCAGGTGGCCGGCGGGAGAAACCTACAATGAGCAGTTCTTC.

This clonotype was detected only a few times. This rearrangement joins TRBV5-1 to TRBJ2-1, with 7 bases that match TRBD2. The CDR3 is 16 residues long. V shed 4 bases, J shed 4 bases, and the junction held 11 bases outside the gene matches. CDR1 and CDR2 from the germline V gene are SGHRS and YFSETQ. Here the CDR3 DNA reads TGCGCCAGCAGCCCGGCGGAAGGGAGGGAGTACAATGAGCAGTTCTTC. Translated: CASSPAEGREYNEQFF.